A single sample gave rise to the 25 T cell receptor beta chains below, sequenced in a study of blood T cell repertoires in COVID-19. The method was immunoSEQ multiplex PCR; TCRdb's version includes in-frame clones alone and lacks a portion of them. Of some 150,000 clones listed, 75% to 90% are singletons. The sequenced sample consisted of peripheral blood. Receptors were obtained from a man aged 50 or older with active COVID-19.

In regard to this clone: At the DNA level, this CDR3 is encoded by other sequences in the same sample as well. The CDR3 sequence is CASSGLAGGPVEQYF. In nucleotides, the CDR3 is TGTGCCAGCAGCGGTCTAGCGGGGGGGCCGGTCGAGCAGTACTTC. V gene TRBV7-9 combines with J gene TRBJ2-7, with 12 bases lining up with TRBD2. Germline assignment: CDR1 SEHNR and CDR2 FQNEAQ (reference sequence). V dropped 5 bases and J dropped 6; count of bases not matched to a gene: 8. The CDR3 runs 15 residues.

The chain carries TRBV9 and TRBJ1-1, with 7 bases matching TRBD1. Trimming took 4 bases from V and 4 from J; bases not matched to a gene: 7. There are 14 residues in the CDR3. CDR1 SGDLS and CDR2 YYNGEE come from the germline V gene. CDR3 amino acids: CASSPRTGVTEAFF. The CDR3 bases are TGTGCCAGCAGCCCCCGGACAGGAGTCACTGAAGCTTTCTTT.

The rearrangement links TRBV5-1 to TRBJ1-4; maybe TRBD1 (5 bases). Germline V lookup: CDR1 SGHRS, CDR2 YFSETQ. The CDR3 consists of 14 residues. The V and J ends lost 0 bases and 8 bases respectively, with 11 bases between them. CDR3 nucleotides: TGCGCCAGCAGCTTGGGAAGGGGCCGGGAAAAACTGTTTTTT. Translating it yields CASSLGRGREKLFF.

This chain links TRBV11-2 with TRBJ2-1; TRBD1 aligns across 10 bases. CDR1 is SGHAT and CDR2 is FQNNGV in the germline V gene. J gave up 8 bases and V 5 bases, and 6 bases lay outside the gene matches. CDR3 length equals 14 residues. In DNA form, the CDR3 reads TGTGCCAGCAGCAACCGGGACAGGGGCCATGAGCAGTTCTTC. Encoded protein: CASSNRDRGHEQFF.

This chain connects TRBV3-1 (or the pseudogene TRBV3-2) to TRBJ2-1; TRBD1 matches at 12 bases. CDR3 size: 19 residues. V lost 5 bases to trimming and J lost 2 bases; unmatched junction nucleotides: 13. CDR1 LGHDT and CDR2 YNNKEL come from the germline V gene (reference sequence). CDR3 in amino acids: CASSRTGTGGVRAYNEQFF. The DNA of the CDR3 is TGTGCCAGCAGCAGGACCGGGACAGGGGGCGTAAGGGCCTACAATGAGCAGTTCTTC.

The rearrangement uses TRBV7-2 and TRBJ2-3, with 7 bases identical to TRBD2. Germline CDR1 is SGHTA and CDR2 is FQGNSA. The CDR3 is made up of 14 amino acids. The V and J ends lost 8 bases and 4 bases, in that order; junction bases with no gene match: 9. As DNA, the CDR3 is TGTGCCAGCGGCGTTGGGGGGGTCGCAGATACGCAGTATTTT. Translating it yields CASGVGGVADTQYF. Full variable domain (outside the CDR3, taken from reference TRBV7-2 and TRBJ2-3): GAGVSQSPSNKVTEKGKDVELRCDPISGHTALYWYRQSLGQGLEFLIYFQGNSAPDKSGLPSDRFSAERTGGSVSTLTIQRTQQEDSAVYLCASGVGGVADTQYFGPGTRLTVL.

The genes are TRBV7-3 and TRBJ2-2; 7 positions agree with TRBD2. The CDR3 runs 14 residues. V shed 5 bases, J shed 6 bases, and the junction held 6 bases outside the gene matches. CDR1 and CDR2 from the germline V gene are SGHTA and FQGTGA. DNA of the CDR3: TGTGCCAGCAGCCCACTGGCGGGGGCCGGGGAGCTGTTTTTT. It translates to CASSPLAGAGELFF.

The chain links TRBV5-5 to TRBJ1-2; D gene unclear. This CDR3 has 13 residues. Germline CDR1 is SGHKS and CDR2 is YYEKEE (reference sequence). V lost 1 base and J 2 bases, leaving 6 bases between the germline ends. The CDR3 DNA reads TGTGCCAGCAGCTTGTTCGGGAACTATGGCTACACCTTC. Protein: CASSLFGNYGYTF.

The chain recombines TRBV7-3 with TRBJ1-1; 8 bases are shared with TRBD1. This CDR3 contains 13 residues. Germline CDR1 SGHTA, CDR2 FQGTGA. The junction had 4 bases not matched to a gene; V was cut back by 3 bases and J by 7 bases. As DNA, the CDR3 is TGTGCCAGCAGCTTCCGGGACAGGAGTGAAGCTTTCTTT. Its protein is CASSFRDRSEAFF.

In its sample, this clone was seen once. The chain is built from TRBV27 and TRBJ2-7, with TRBD2 matching over 10 bases. This CDR3 contains 14 residues. Germline V gene sequence: CDR1 MNHEY, CDR2 SMNVEV (reference sequence). Unmatched junction bases numbered 0, after V lost 2 bases and J lost 2 bases. CDR3 residues: CASSLLAGAYEQYF. CDR3 coding DNA: TGTGCCAGCAGTTTACTAGCGGGGGCCTACGAGCAGTACTTC.

This clone turned up a few times. The chain couples TRBV6-5 to TRBJ2-2; no definite D call. The CDR3 contains 12 residues. V lost 7 bases and J lost 8, with 11 bases in between. From germline, CDR1 is MNHEY and CDR2 SVGAGI. The CDR3 sequence: CASIPVVGELFF. CDR3 nucleotide sequence: TGTGCCAGCATCCCCGTCGTGGGGGAGCTGTTTTTT.

This rearrangement joins TRBV2 to TRBJ2-1; TRBD2 is a possible D gene (5 bases). The V gene lost 6 bases and the J gene lost 8 bases, with 11 bases spanning the gap. Germline CDR1 and CDR2: SNHLY and FYNNEI. The CDR3 consists of 12 residues. The CDR3 region is CASRRTRDEQFF. As DNA, the CDR3 is TGTGCCAGCAGACGCACTAGGGATGAGCAGTTCTTC.

As regards this clone: Relative to the germline gene, one junction end is altered; a read error may explain this. The genes are TRBV7-7 and TRBJ2-5; D is perhaps TRBD1 (6 bases). CDR1 is SSHAT, CDR2 FNYEAQ, per germline (reference sequence). The CDR3 has 14 amino acids. CDR3 sequence reads: CASSLDPGEETQYF. The CDR3 DNA follows: TGTGCTAGCAGCTTAGACCCAGGGGAAGAGACCCAGTACTTC.

The chain joins TRBV5-1 to TRBJ1-5; tentative D call: TRBD1 (5 bases). V shed 9 bases and J shed 0 bases, with 13 bases lying between them. Germline-derived CDR1 and CDR2 are SGHRS and YFSETQ. The CDR3 has 14 residues. The CDR3 reads CATRDGGSNQPQHF. DNA for the CDR3: TGCGCCACCAGAGACGGGGGTAGCAATCAGCCCCAGCATTTT.

The V call is TRBV12-3 or TRBV12-4, the J call TRBJ1-1; D gene unclear. V lost 6 bases to trimming and J lost 4 bases, with 12 bases between them. The CDR3 extends over 13 amino acids. This CDR3 reads CASRFSAATEAFF. The CDR3 nucleotides are TGTGCCAGCAGGTTTTCAGCGGCCACTGAAGCTTTCTTT.

The chain combines TRBV18 with TRBJ2-3, with no clear D. V shed 5 bases and J shed 3 bases, with 3 bases lying between them. CDR1 is KGHSH and CDR2 is LQKENI in the germline V gene. This CDR3 region has 11 residues. As DNA, the CDR3 is TGTGCCAGCTCAGCGACAGATACGCAGTATTTT. Translating it yields CASSATDTQYF.

This chain joins TRBV7-6 and TRBJ1-6; D remains unclear. Germline CDR1 reads SGHVS; CDR2 reads FNYEAQ. Trimming left V 5 bases short and J 6 bases short, with 14 bases between. The CDR3 is 15 residues long. The CDR3 DNA sequence: TGTGCCAGCAGCCCTACCCTAAATCCTAATTCACCCCTCCACTTT. Translating it yields CASSPTLNPNSPLHF.

CDR3 region: CASSPPPRDRAETQYF. CDR3 bases: TGTGCCAGCAGCCCTCCCCCCCGGGACAGGGCAGAGACCCAGTACTTC. This rearrangement joins TRBV7-9 to TRBJ2-5; 9 nucleotides align to TRBD1. Germline values: CDR1 SEHNR, CDR2 FQNEAQ (reference sequence). This CDR3 comprises 16 residues. Trimming at V came to 5 bases and at J to 4 bases, leaving 11 bases not matched to a gene. Full variable domain (outside the CDR3, taken from reference TRBV7-9 and TRBJ2-5): DTGVSQNPRHKITKRGQNVTFRCDPISEHNRLYWYRQTLGQGPEFLTYFQNEAQLEKSRLLSDRFSAERPKGSFSTLEIQRTEQGDSAMYLCASSPPPRDRAETQYFGPGTRLLVL.

The rearrangement joins TRBV5-6 to TRBJ1-1; D is ambiguous. The CDR3 consists of 13 residues. Germline V gene lookup returns CDR1 SGHDT and CDR2 YYEEEE. V was trimmed by 7 bases and J by 2 bases, leaving 12 bases between them. The CDR3 region has the DNA TGTGCCAGCGGTTTTACCGGTAACACTGAAGCTTTCTTT. Its translation is CASGFTGNTEAFF.

The rearrangement joins TRBV2 to TRBJ2-5; 10 bases fit TRBD1. This CDR3 has 16 amino acids. V lost 8 bases to trimming and J lost 2 bases; unmatched junction nucleotides: 11. Germline loops: CDR1 SNHLY, CDR2 FYNNEI. CDR3 loop: CASSRSWTGGQETQYF. CDR3 coding DNA: TGTGCCAGCTCACGGTCCTGGACAGGGGGACAAGAGACCCAGTACTTC.

The chain carries TRBV5-1 and TRBJ2-1, with D hard to call. From germline, CDR1 is SGHRS and CDR2 YFSETQ. The CDR3 is made up of 14 amino acids. V was cut by 0 bases and J by 10 bases, with 14 bases left in between. CDR3 residues: CASSLAVLAEEQFF. CDR3 DNA: TGCGCCAGCAGCTTGGCCGTACTCGCGGAGGAGCAGTTCTTC.

The V gene is TRBV7-9, the J gene TRBJ2-1, with 9 bases aligning to TRBD2. The junction had 9 bases not matched to a gene; V was cut back by 5 bases and J by 4 bases. Germline V gene sequence: CDR1 SEHNR, CDR2 FQNEAQ (reference sequence). The CDR3 totals 16 residues. CDR3 residues: CASSPAGRGGYNEQFF. DNA of the CDR3: TGTGCCAGCAGCCCAGCGGGGCGGGGGGGATACAATGAGCAGTTCTTC.

J is TRBJ2-1 and V is TRBV4-1; 9 bases are a match to TRBD2. There are 17 residues in the CDR3. Germline V gives CDR1 MGHRA, CDR2 YSYEKL. Trimming at V came to 1 base and at J to 7 bases, leaving 11 bases not matched to a gene. The CDR3 DNA follows: TGCGCCAGCAGCCAAGGCACGTTGGCGGGGGGGCGGAATGAGCAGTTCTTC. Its protein is CASSQGTLAGGRNEQFF.

V gene TRBV7-9 combines with J gene TRBJ2-2; TRBD2 matches 8 bases. The germline CDR1 and CDR2 sequences are SEHNR and FQNEAQ (reference sequence). This CDR3 spans 15 amino acids. V was clipped by 7 bases and J by 2 bases; unmatched bases: 6. In DNA form, the CDR3 reads TGTGCCAGCAACGAGAGGACTAGCAACACCGGGGAGCTGTTTTTT. Translating it yields CASNERTSNTGELFF.

This chain links TRBV5-1 with TRBJ2-5; D not certain. Germline V CDR1 and CDR2: SGHRS, YFSETQ. V was trimmed by 7 bases and J by 1 base, leaving 8 bases between them. The CDR3 sequence is 12 residues long. CDR3 nucleotides: TGCGCCAGCGCCCTAAGCCAAGAGACCCAGTACTTC. This gives the protein CASALSQETQYF.